Listed below are T cell receptor beta chains from one sample, sequenced in a study of blood T cell repertoires in COVID-19. The method was immunoSEQ multiplex PCR; TCRdb's version includes in-frame clones alone and lacks a portion of them. The data contain 200,000 to 250,000 clones, under 90% of them singletons. Sequenced: PBMCs or T cells enriched from blood (not recorded which). These receptors all come from a woman in her sixties who had recovered from COVID-19. Each CDR3 is given with its conserved first and last residue. Fields, in order: CDR3 protein, CDR3 DNA, clone size, J gene, D gene, V gene. The D gene is left open where the match is weak. Clone size is not always given. Where it is, it says once, few, many or a class for expanded clones.

CASSSRGTGNTIYF TGTGCCAGCAGCTCCAGGGGAACGGGAAACACCATATATTTT - TRBJ1-3 - TRBV7-8
CASSSTGGQAFF TGTGCCAGCAGCTCGACAGGGGGCCAAGCTTTCTTT - TRBJ1-1 TRBD1 TRBV7-2
CASSYATGELGYGYTF TGTGCCAGCAGTTACGCCACAGGGGAGTTAGGATATGGCTACACCTTC once TRBJ1-2 TRBD1 TRBV6-5
CASSIRQGWGSYNEQFF TGTGCCAGCAGTATTAGACAGGGTTGGGGCTCCTACAATGAGCAGTTCTTC once TRBJ2-1 TRBD1 TRBV27
CASSPGSNYGYTF TGTGCCAGCTCACCCGGGAGTAACTATGGCTACACCTTC - TRBJ1-2 - TRBV18
CASSIAPAGTGYGNTIYF TGTGCCAGTAGTATTGCCCCCGCCGGGACAGGGTATGGAAACACCATATATTTT - TRBJ1-3 TRBD1 TRBV19
CASSYPTGGKGYTF TGTGCCAGCAGTTACCCGACAGGGGGCAAAGGCTACACCTTC - TRBJ1-2 TRBD1 TRBV6-2/TRBV6-3
CASSRNPGQISGNTIYF TGTGCCAGCAGCCGGAACCCGGGACAGATCTCTGGAAACACCATATATTTT - TRBJ1-3 TRBD1 TRBV7-2
CASSLKGTSGRTDTQYF TGTGCCAGCAGCTTAAAGGGGACTAGCGGGCGCACAGATACGCAGTATTTT - TRBJ2-3 TRBD2 TRBV7-4
CASSDRSYGYTF TGTGCCAGTAGCGACAGGTCTTATGGCTACACCTTC - TRBJ1-2 - TRBV19
CASSAVQETQYF TGCGCCAGCAGCGCGGTCCAAGAGACCCAGTACTTC - TRBJ2-5 - TRBV10-2
CASTLNYGYTF TGTGCCAGCACGTTGAACTATGGCTACACCTTC once TRBJ1-2 - TRBV12-3/TRBV12-4
CASSFRQDEAFF TGTGCCAGCAGCTTCCGACAGGATGAAGCTTTCTTT - TRBJ1-1 - TRBV11-2
CASTELIQGAHKNTEAFF TGTGCCAGCACCGAACTTATACAGGGGGCTCATAAGAACACTGAAGCTTTCTTT - TRBJ1-1 TRBD1 TRBV7-9
CASSFTTSWPQYF TGTGCCAGCAGTTTTACCACCTCTTGGCCCCAGTACTTC few TRBJ2-5 - TRBV12-3/TRBV12-4
CASRQGASYGYTF TGTGCCAGTCGACAGGGGGCGAGTTATGGCTACACCTTC - TRBJ1-2 TRBD1 TRBV6-4